This passage covers 11 T cell receptor beta chains from one sample sequenced in a study of human T cells and chemical hapten exposure. The time point denotes: pre-sensitization, week 0. Treatment: therapeutic diphenylcyclopropenone sensitization with weekly scalp DPC. TCRdb reanalysed the RACE reads using MiXCR and keeps one entry per CDR3 protein. The sample shows over 300,000 distinct CDR3 sequences, approximately 5.1% of them seen only once. The sample consisted of whole blood, taken in connection with sensitization to the hapten diphenylcyclopropenone (DPC). These receptors all stem from a woman between 50 and 59 years old with alopecia areata. Some clones in this sample may be carry-over from other donors' samples.

This clonotype appeared many times. CDR3: CASSSNRQGANTEAFF. The CDR3 bases are TGTGCCAGCAGCTCCAACAGACAGGGAGCGAACACTGAAGCTTTCTTT. The rearrangement links TRBV7-9 to TRBJ1-1, with TRBD1 matching 7 bases. In germline, CDR1 is SEHNR, CDR2 FQNEAQ (reference sequence). The CDR3 contains 16 residues. Trimming took 4 bases from V and 1 from J; bases not matched to a gene: 9.

This clonotype was counted at least ten times. The chain is built from TRBV14 and TRBJ2-2, with D possibly being TRBD1 (5 bases). The CDR3 covers 16 residues. Germline V lookup: CDR1 SGHDN, CDR2 FVKESK. V was cut by 3 bases and J by 1 base, with 12 bases left in between. CDR3 loop: CASSHNRRLNTGELFF. CDR3 nucleotide sequence: TGTGCCAGCAGCCATAACAGGCGCCTGAACACCGGGGAGCTGTTTTTT.

This clonotype has ten or more counts. The chain joins TRBV5-5 to TRBJ1-6; D uncertain. Per the germline V gene, CDR1 is SGHKS and CDR2 is YYEKEE (reference sequence). Trimming removed 5 bases from V and 2 bases from J, with 17 bases in between. The CDR3 contains 17 residues. The CDR3 bases are TGTGCCAGCAGTCGGGTCGTAGACGGCGCCTATAATTCACCCCTCCACTTT. This sequence encodes CASSRVVDGAYNSPLHF.

The table lists this clonotype with a few counts. V gene TRBV5-6 combines with J gene TRBJ1-4; D gene uncertain. Germline lookup yields CDR1 SGHDT and CDR2 YYEEEE. Trimming removed 7 bases at V and 3 bases at J, with 10 bases between. The CDR3 consists of 13 residues. The CDR3 sequence: CASGTASNEKLFF. The CDR3, as DNA: TGTGCCAGCGGCACAGCTTCTAATGAAAAACTGTTTTTT.

This clonotype was seen more than once but under ten times. Just one base apart from a much larger clone, this may be a read error. The CDR3 DNA reads TGTGCCAGCAGTCCGAAGAATGAGCAGTTCTTC. It yields the protein CASSPKNEQFF. This chain links TRBV7-2 with TRBJ2-1; D gene ambiguous. V was cut by 6 bases and J by 7 bases, with 7 bases left in between. Germline V lookup: CDR1 SGHTA, CDR2 FQGNSA. The CDR3 covers 11 residues.

This clonotype showed up many times. The V gene is TRBV20-1, the J gene TRBJ1-2, with a tentative D call TRBD1 (5 bases). CDR3 length: 13 amino acids. The germline gives CDR1 DFQATT, CDR2 SNEGSKA (reference sequence). V was clipped by 3 bases and J by 0 bases, with 8 bases between them. CDR3 protein: CSARDIANYGYTF. The CDR3 DNA sequence: TGCAGTGCTAGGGACATCGCTAACTATGGCTACACCTTC.

This clonotype was observed at least ten times. The gene calls are TRBV2 and TRBJ1-2; 7 bases match TRBD1. This CDR3 spans 15 amino acids. The V gene end was trimmed by 6 bases and the J gene end by 0 bases; junction bases not matched to a gene: 7. CDR1 and CDR2 (germline): SNHLY, FYNNEI. The chain's CDR3 is CASSGRDSPNYGYTF. For the CDR3, the DNA is TGTGCCAGCAGCGGGCGGGACAGCCCTAACTATGGCTACACCTTC.

This clonotype was picked up many times. The genes are TRBV5-1 and TRBJ2-7; D is perhaps TRBD2 (6 bases). From germline, CDR1 is SGHRS and CDR2 YFSETQ. The CDR3 is 15 amino acids. V gave up 4 bases and J gave up 2 bases, with 16 bases separating them. The CDR3 loop reads CASSPRSGGAYEQYF. The CDR3, as DNA: TGCGCCAGCAGCCCCCGGTCGGGCGGGGCCTACGAGCAGTACTTC.

This clonotype was counted ten times or more. This rearrangement joins TRBV20-1 to TRBJ2-4; either TRBD1 or TRBD2 may supply D (5 bases each). V was pared by 6 bases and J by 1 base, with 10 bases between. The CDR3 runs to 13 residues. CDR1 and CDR2 from the germline V gene are DFQATT and SNEGSKA (reference sequence). The CDR3 nucleotides read TGCAGTGCAAACCGGGACGCCAAAAACATTCAGTACTTC. Protein: CSANRDAKNIQYF.

The chain has TRBV9 and TRBJ1-1; no reliable D call. This CDR3 is built from 14 residues. CDR1 SGDLS and CDR2 YYNGEE come from the germline V gene. Trimming cost V 0 bases and J 4 bases, with 10 bases left between them. CDR3 amino acids: CASSVGPESTEAFF. CDR3 bases: TGTGCCAGCAGCGTAGGACCAGAGAGCACTGAAGCTTTCTTT.

This clonotype was detected ten times or more. This chain links TRBV28 with TRBJ2-1; tentatively, D is TRBD2 (6 bases). CDR3 length: 15 amino acids. CDR1 and CDR2 from the germline V gene are MDHEN and SYDVKM. The germline V and J ends were trimmed by 7 bases and 7 bases, with 20 bases remaining between them. Written as DNA, the CDR3 is TGTGCCAGCAATGTCCCTGACTGGGGAGGAAATGAGCAGTTCTTC. Residues: CASNVPDWGGNEQFF. Looking up the rest from reference TRBV28 and TRBJ2-1 gives the full variable domain: DVKVTQSSRYLVKRTGEKVFLECVQDMDHENMFWYRQDPGLGLRLIYFSYDVKMKEKGDIPEGYSVSREKKERFSLILESASTNQTSMYLCASNVPDWGGNEQFFGPGTRLTVL.